Described below is a single T cell receptor (beta chain) sequence and its context. Its matching antigen is unknown. The data were obtained in a study of CD8+ T cells in alopecia areata. Study at large: Patients in the treated group were given tofacitinib by mouth, 5 to 10 mg twice a day.

RNA, once extracted, was reverse transcribed into cDNA for use as the sequencing template. Repertoires were generated with immunoSEQ multiplex PCR, while TCRdb's copy carries only in-frame clones and drops some. The sample carries some 180,000 clones, around 63% recorded once. V shed 5 bases and J shed 0 bases, with 10 bases lying between them. Germline assignment: CDR1 SEHNR and CDR2 FQNEAQ (reference sequence). This CDR3 region has 15 residues. Study findings and constraints: Scalp sequencing captures resident alphabeta T cells of normal skin too.

PBMC-derived CD4+ and CD8+ T cells were sorted. This chain uses TRBV7-9 with TRBJ2-2, with a possible D match to TRBD1 (5 bases). This material consisted of CD4+ T cells sorted from blood, taken at week 0. The sequence came from a human donor with alopecia areata. The CDR3 DNA reads as TGTGCCAGCAGCCGACAGAACGCGAACACCGGGGAGCTGTTTTTT. It is translated as CASSRQNANTGELFF. The entire variable domain, with the rest obtained from reference TRBV7-9 and TRBJ2-2, is as follows: DTGVSQNPRHKITKRGQNVTFRCDPISEHNRLYWYRQTLGQGPEFLTYFQNEAQLEKSRLLSDRFSAERPKGSFSTLEIQRTEQGDSAMYLCASSRQNANTGELFFGEGSRLTVL.